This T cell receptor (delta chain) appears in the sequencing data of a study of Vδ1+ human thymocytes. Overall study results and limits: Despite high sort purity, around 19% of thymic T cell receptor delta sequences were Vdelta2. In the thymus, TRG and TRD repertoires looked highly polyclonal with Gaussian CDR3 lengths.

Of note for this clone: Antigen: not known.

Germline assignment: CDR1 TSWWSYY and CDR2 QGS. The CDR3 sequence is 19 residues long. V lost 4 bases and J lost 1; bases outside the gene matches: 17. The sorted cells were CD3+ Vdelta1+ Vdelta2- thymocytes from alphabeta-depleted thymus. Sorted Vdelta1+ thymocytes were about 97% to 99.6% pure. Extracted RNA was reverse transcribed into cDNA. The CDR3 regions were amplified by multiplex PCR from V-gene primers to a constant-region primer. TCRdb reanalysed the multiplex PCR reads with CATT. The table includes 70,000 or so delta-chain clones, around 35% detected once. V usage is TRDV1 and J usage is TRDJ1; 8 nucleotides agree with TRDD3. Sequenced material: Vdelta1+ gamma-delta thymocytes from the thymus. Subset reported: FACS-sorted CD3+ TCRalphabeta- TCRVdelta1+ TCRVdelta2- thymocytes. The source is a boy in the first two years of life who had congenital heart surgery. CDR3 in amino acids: CALGAPSDQDWGVTDKLIF. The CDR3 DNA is TGTGCTCTTGGGGCCCCTTCCGATCAGGACTGGGGGGTCACCGATAAACTCATCTTT.